These 5 T cell receptor beta chains were all obtained from the same sample, sequenced in a study of tumor-infiltrating lymphocytes in primary liver carcinoma. RNA and DNA were co-extracted from approximately 20-30 mg of unsorted bulk tissue. The input was approximately 500 ng total RNA; TCR beta cDNA was made from it with a constant-region primer. For TCR beta, libraries were produced by three nested multiplex PCR rounds using slightly modified ARM-PCR. The study ran its first two PCR rounds for nine to ten cycles each, using TRBV1-TRBV30 forward primers and a C-beta reverse primer. TCRdb re-derived calls from the multiplex PCR reads in MiXCR, one entry per CDR3 protein. The table lists about 100,000 distinct CDR3 sequences, around 73% of them singletons. Source material: liver tumor tissue from sampling region 2. The subset denotes: tumor region T2, inferior pole. Receptors originate from a woman aged 60 to 75 with primary liver carcinoma and hepatitis B virus infection.

Concerning this clonotype: The junction shows a germline mismatch at one end, possibly a read error. The CDR3 reads CVSSSQGAITKELFF. CDR3 bases: TGCGTCAGCAGCTCGCAGGGGGCTATAACCAAGGAGCTGTTTTTT. The chain links TRBV5-1 to TRBJ2-2; TRBD1 aligns across 8 bases. The germline gives CDR1 SGHRS, CDR2 YFSETQ. The CDR3 is 15 residues long.

Worth noting for this clonotype: A read error is possible here, since a much larger clone lies one base away. V usage is TRBV28 and J usage is TRBJ1-1; no clear D. The CDR3 consists of 18 residues. The germline gives CDR1 MDHEN, CDR2 SYDVKM. The ends were cut back, 6 bases at V and 4 bases at J, with 27 bases in the middle. Written as DNA, the CDR3 is TGTGCCAGCAGGGTTGGCTATCGTCGCCCATCTCGGGCCACTGAAGCTTTCTTT. This encodes CASRVGYRRPSRATEAFF.

The genes are TRBV28 and TRBJ1-1, with TRBD1 as a possible D gene (5 bases). Trimming pared 5 bases from V and 7 bases from J, leaving 11 bases between. The CDR3 spans 12 residues. Germline CDR1 and CDR2: MDHEN and SYDVKM. CDR3 bases: TGTGCCAGCAGTCAGGGCCTGGGTGAAGCTTTCTTT. It translates to CASSQGLGEAFF.

A word on this clonotype: One junction end disagrees with the germline gene, perhaps due to a read error. The chain joins TRBV6-1 to TRBJ2-6; D unclear. The germline V gene encodes CDR1 MNHNS and CDR2 SASEGT. There are 16 residues in the CDR3. CDR3 sequence: CAGSISPASGANVLTF. The CDR3 DNA is TGTGCCGGCAGTATAAGTCCGGCCTCTGGGGCCAACGTCCTGACTTTC.

Comments on this clonotype: This sequence may be a read error, since a much larger clone differs from it by one base. The CDR3 here is CPSSLEGIAKNIQYF. DNA for the CDR3: TGTCCCAGCAGCTTAGAAGGGATCGCCAAAAACATTCAGTACTTC. The chain joins TRBV7-8 to TRBJ2-4; D gene uncertain. The germline V gene has CDR1 SGHVS and CDR2 FQNEAQ. This CDR3 region has 15 residues.